This T cell receptor (beta chain) was sequenced in a study of blood T cells in healthy people across ages. Study summary: Template switching retrieved approximately one barcoded beta molecule for each two T cells.

A few counts support this clonotype. Trimming at V came to 6 bases and at J to 9 bases, leaving 11 bases not matched to a gene. Per germline, CDR1 DFQATT and CDR2 SNEGSKA (reference sequence). The CDR3 runs 14 residues. With a J-beta primer mix and a sample-barcoded 5' primer, a second PCR ran roughly 7 to 11 cycles. Each cDNA molecule was tagged by a template-switch adaptor that had 12 random nucleotides. TCRdb fed the 5' RACE reads into MiXCR, producing one record per CDR3 protein. This table has some 860,000 distinct CDR3 sequences, approximately 53% appearing once. The clonotype comes from a man aged 40-50 years in good health. The V gene is TRBV20-1, the J gene TRBJ2-3, with 11 bases identical to TRBD2. Specimen: blood. Here the CDR3 DNA reads TGCAGTGCCTTTAGCGGGGGGGCCCAGGCAACGCAGTATTTT. Amino acid sequence: CSAFSGGAQATQYF.